These T cell receptor beta chains were read from a single sample in a study of chemoradiotherapy in HPV16-positive cancers. Data came from immunoSEQ multiplex PCR; TCRdb stores just in-frame clones and leaves some out. The table lists about 8,100 clones, less than 75% of them singletons, with roughly 20% in the top ten. The specimen was obtained from a patient who underwent chemoradiotherapy. These TCRs come from a human donor with HPV-associated anogenital cancer. The CDR3 runs from the conserved cysteine through the conserved F or W. A D gene is named only where the DNA matches it firmly. Some rows mark clone size as missing; the rest say once, few, many or name a class of expanded clone.

d_gene: .
j_gene: TRBJ1-6
v_gene: TRBV28
abundance: .
CDR3nt: TGTGCCAGCGGCCGGACTGAAGCTAATTCACCCCTCCACTTT
CDR3aa: CASGRTEANSPLHF

d_gene: .
j_gene: TRBJ2-3
v_gene: TRBV2
abundance: medium-sized
CDR3nt: TGTGCCAGCAGTTATGACAGATATTCGTATTTT
CDR3aa: CASSYDRYSYF

d_gene: .
j_gene: TRBJ2-5
v_gene: TRBV5-6
abundance: .
CDR3nt: TGTGCCAGCAGCTTGTGGAGGGGTGGAGAGACCCAGTACTTC
CDR3aa: CASSLWRGGETQYF

d_gene: .
j_gene: TRBJ2-7
v_gene: TRBV6-5
abundance: few
CDR3nt: TGTGCCAGCAACGACGGTTACGAGCAGTACTTC
CDR3aa: CASNDGYEQYF

d_gene: .
j_gene: TRBJ1-2
v_gene: TRBV18
abundance: few
CDR3nt: TGTGCCAGCTCTGAAGGGGCTAACTATGGCTACACCTTC
CDR3aa: CASSEGANYGYTF

d_gene: .
j_gene: TRBJ2-1
v_gene: TRBV4-3
abundance: few
CDR3nt: TGCGCCAGCAGCCAAGAAACCCAAAACCACAATGAGCAGTTCTTC
CDR3aa: CASSQETQNHNEQFF

d_gene: TRBD1
j_gene: TRBJ2-1
v_gene: TRBV2
abundance: .
CDR3nt: TGTGCCAGCAGGGACAGGGGAAACGAGCAGTTCTTC
CDR3aa: CASRDRGNEQFF

d_gene: TRBD2
j_gene: TRBJ2-1
v_gene: TRBV28
abundance: .
CDR3nt: TGTGCCAGCAGTTTTAAGGCTAGCGGGAGTGAGCAGTTCTTC
CDR3aa: CASSFKASGSEQFF

d_gene: .
j_gene: TRBJ2-1
v_gene: TRBV15
abundance: .
CDR3nt: TGTGCCACCAAGGGGGGCGGGGCCCACAATGAGCAGTTCTTC
CDR3aa: CATKGGGAHNEQFF

d_gene: .
j_gene: TRBJ2-2
v_gene: TRBV6-1
abundance: .
CDR3nt: TGTGCCAGCAGTGTATTATCTGGGACTGTAAGTGAGGAGCTGTTTTTT
CDR3aa: CASSVLSGTVSEELFF

d_gene: .
j_gene: TRBJ2-1
v_gene: TRBV4-3
abundance: .
CDR3nt: TGCGCCAGCAGCCAAGAAACCCACAATCTGAATGAGCAGTTCTTC
CDR3aa: CASSQETHNLNEQFF

d_gene: .
j_gene: TRBJ2-2
v_gene: TRBV4-2
abundance: few
CDR3nt: TGTGCCAGCAGCCAAGAAAGGGGGATCGGGGAGCTGTTTTTT
CDR3aa: CASSQERGIGELFF

d_gene: .
j_gene: TRBJ1-5
v_gene: TRBV6-5
abundance: .
CDR3nt: TGTGCCAGCAGATCTCACAGGGAGGCGGATCAGCCCCAGCATTTT
CDR3aa: CASRSHREADQPQHF

d_gene: TRBD1
j_gene: TRBJ1-2
v_gene: TRBV2
abundance: .
CDR3nt: TGTGCCAGCAGGCTTGGCCCGGGACAGGGGGAGTTGGGGATGGGCTACACCTTC
CDR3aa: CASRLGPGQGELGMGYTF

d_gene: .
j_gene: TRBJ1-2
v_gene: TRBV19
abundance: .
CDR3nt: TGTGCCAGTTCCCGTGAGTGGATAAACTATGGCTACACCTTC
CDR3aa: CASSREWINYGYTF

d_gene: TRBD1
j_gene: TRBJ1-6
v_gene: TRBV11-2
abundance: .
CDR3nt: TGTGCCAGCAGCCCTAGGGCAGGGGGAAGCTCCTATAATTCACCCCTCCACTTT
CDR3aa: CASSPRAGGSSYNSPLHF

d_gene: TRBD1
j_gene: TRBJ1-4
v_gene: TRBV19
abundance: .
CDR3nt: TGTGCCAGTAGTCAATACTTCGTCCGGGACAGCAGGAATGAAAAACTGTTTTTT
CDR3aa: CASSQYFVRDSRNEKLFF

d_gene: .
j_gene: TRBJ1-6
v_gene: TRBV2
abundance: .
CDR3nt: TGTGCCAGCAGTGATGGAAGGGGGTTTTCACCCCTCCACTTT
CDR3aa: CASSDGRGFSPLHF

d_gene: TRBD1
j_gene: TRBJ2-7
v_gene: TRBV7-3
abundance: once
CDR3nt: TGTGCCAGCAGCTTAACCGGGACAGGCCCCTACGAGCAGTACTTC
CDR3aa: CASSLTGTGPYEQYF

d_gene: TRBD1
j_gene: TRBJ1-1
v_gene: TRBV28
abundance: .
CDR3nt: TGTGCCAGCAGGCGACAGGGGCCTAAGAACACTGAAGCTTTCTTT
CDR3aa: CASRRQGPKNTEAFF

d_gene: TRBD2
j_gene: TRBJ2-3
v_gene: TRBV9
abundance: .
CDR3nt: TGTGCCAGCAGCTATAGCGGGGGGGCCACAGATACGCAGTATTTT
CDR3aa: CASSYSGGATDTQYF

d_gene: .
j_gene: TRBJ1-6
v_gene: TRBV5-1
abundance: .
CDR3nt: TGCGCCAGCAGCTTTGACCTAGATTCACCCCTCCACTTT
CDR3aa: CASSFDLDSPLHF

d_gene: .
j_gene: TRBJ1-1
v_gene: TRBV4-3
abundance: .
CDR3nt: TGCGCCAGCAGCCAAGAGTGGGACACTGAAGCTTTCTTT
CDR3aa: CASSQEWDTEAFF

d_gene: .
j_gene: TRBJ2-7
v_gene: TRBV5-6
abundance: .
CDR3nt: TGTGCCAGCAGCTTGAGGGGATCGACTTACGAGCAGTACTTC
CDR3aa: CASSLRGSTYEQYF

d_gene: TRBD2
j_gene: TRBJ2-3
v_gene: TRBV7-2
abundance: .
CDR3nt: TGTGCCAGCAGCCCCATAGCGGGGGGACTAGATACGCAGTATTTT
CDR3aa: CASSPIAGGLDTQYF

d_gene: TRBD1
j_gene: TRBJ1-5
v_gene: TRBV5-6
abundance: .
CDR3nt: TGTGCCAGCAGCTTGCGTCCAGGGGGGAGCAATCAGCCCCAGCATTTT
CDR3aa: CASSLRPGGSNQPQHF

d_gene: .
j_gene: TRBJ2-7
v_gene: TRBV6-6
abundance: .
CDR3nt: TGTGCCAGCACCCACGGGAACAGGCGGGCTCGGGAGCAGTACTTC
CDR3aa: CASTHGNRRAREQYF

d_gene: .
j_gene: TRBJ1-2
v_gene: TRBV5-1
abundance: .
CDR3nt: TGCGCCAGCAGCTTGACAGGAGGGTTGGGGGAGGACACCTTC
CDR3aa: CASSLTGGLGEDTF

d_gene: .
j_gene: TRBJ2-7
v_gene: TRBV20-1
abundance: .
CDR3nt: TGCAGTGTTGGACAGATCTACGAGCAGTACTTC
CDR3aa: CSVGQIYEQYF

d_gene: .
j_gene: TRBJ1-1
v_gene: TRBV7-9
abundance: once
CDR3nt: TGTGCCAGCAGCAGTTTCTCCGGGGGGGACACTGAAGCTTTCTTT
CDR3aa: CASSSFSGGDTEAFF

d_gene: .
j_gene: TRBJ1-1
v_gene: TRBV28
abundance: .
CDR3nt: TGTGCCAGCACTGAAGCTTTCTTT
CDR3aa: CASTEAFF

d_gene: .
j_gene: TRBJ1-3
v_gene: TRBV10-3
abundance: .
CDR3nt: TGTGCCATCAGTGAGTCGATTGGAATCGGGGGTGACGGAAACACCATATATTTT
CDR3aa: CAISESIGIGGDGNTIYF

d_gene: .
j_gene: TRBJ1-4
v_gene: TRBV4-2
abundance: .
CDR3nt: TGTGCCAGCAGCCAAGTTTCGTCACTGCCTAATGAAAAACTGTTTTTT
CDR3aa: CASSQVSSLPNEKLFF